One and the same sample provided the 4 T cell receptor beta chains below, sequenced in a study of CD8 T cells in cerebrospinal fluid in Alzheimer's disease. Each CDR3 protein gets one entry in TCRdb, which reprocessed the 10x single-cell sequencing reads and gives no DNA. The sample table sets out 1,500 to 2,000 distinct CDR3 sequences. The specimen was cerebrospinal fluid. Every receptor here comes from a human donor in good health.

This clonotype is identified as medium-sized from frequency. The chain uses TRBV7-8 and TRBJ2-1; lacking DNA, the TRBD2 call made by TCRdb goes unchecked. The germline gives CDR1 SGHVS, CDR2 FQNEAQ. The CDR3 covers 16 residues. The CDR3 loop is CASSLVRRGAYNEQFF.

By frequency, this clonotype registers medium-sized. The CDR3 loop is CSAPRGGLGYTF. The rearrangement links TRBV20-1 to TRBJ1-2; the TCRdb D gene call, TRBD1, has no DNA to confirm it. Germline assignment: CDR1 DFQATT and CDR2 SNEGSKA (reference sequence). The CDR3 sequence is 12 residues long.

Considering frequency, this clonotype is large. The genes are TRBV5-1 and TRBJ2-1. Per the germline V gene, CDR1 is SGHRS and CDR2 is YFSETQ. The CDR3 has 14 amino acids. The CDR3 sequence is CASSLQSSYNEQFF.

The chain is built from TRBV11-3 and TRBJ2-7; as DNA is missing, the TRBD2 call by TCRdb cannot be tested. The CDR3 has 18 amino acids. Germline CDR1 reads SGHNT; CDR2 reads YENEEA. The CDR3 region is CASSLVSSGGAAYYEQYF.